This is a list of T cell receptor beta chains from one sample in a study of vaccination and CD4 T cells after COVID-19. TCRdb re-analysed the PCR reads in MiXCR, keeping a single row per CDR3 protein. The table shows around 15,000 distinct CDR3 sequences, with 40% to 50% occurring only once. Their specific antigens are unknown. The sample in question was CD4+ T cells from blood, cultured in vitro, obtained about 7 months after SARS-CoV-2 vaccination. The source of these receptors is a human donor who had recovered from COVID-19. Both conserved end residues are part of each CDR3.

J,V,CDR3
TRBJ1-6,TRBV6-4,CAGWRNSPLHF
TRBJ2-7,TRBV19,CASSTLTAGYEQYF
TRBJ2-7,TRBV21-1,CASSFLRGGHEQYF
TRBJ1-1,TRBV10-3,CAISADSVEAFF
TRBJ2-5,TRBV5-3,CASSLLQGQETQYF
TRBJ1-5,TRBV4-2,CASSQESLAGRDQPQHF
TRBJ1-6,TRBV7-2,CASSLAGTRNNSPLHF
TRBJ1-3,TRBV7-6,CASSIKDTIYF
TRBJ2-5,TRBV18,CASSTIARQETQYF
TRBJ2-1,TRBV6-5,CASSSTGGTQFF
TRBJ1-2,TRBV7-9,CASSFWDRVGYTF
TRBJ2-7,TRBV20-1,CSASRTSGRGYEQYF
TRBJ1-5,TRBV15,CATSSPEGVGGQPQHF
TRBJ2-5,TRBV11-2,CASSPRVGLGQIQGAQYF
TRBJ1-6,TRBV19,CASSTGAFTPLHF
TRBJ1-6,TRBV19,CASSTTGWLNSPLHF
TRBJ2-5,TRBV7-2,CASSSTGRGETQYF
TRBJ1-5,TRBV6-5,CASSYLGQGRNQPQHF
TRBJ1-2,TRBV19,CASSMESYGYTF
TRBJ2-3,TRBV20-1,CSAPDSRSTDTQYF
TRBJ2-5,TRBV7-7,CASSFGLQETQYF
TRBJ1-5,TRBV27,CASSLRGVSNQPQHF
TRBJ1-2,TRBV6-1,CASRVSSLSGGNYGYTF
TRBJ2-5,TRBV6-2/TRBV6-3,CASILAGDPNGGWVQYF
TRBJ1-1,TRBV20-1,CSAPDRGGTEAFF
TRBJ2-5,TRBV20-1,CSARAPTSGGWRGETQYF
TRBJ1-2,TRBV27,CASTQTGSYGYTF
TRBJ1-6,TRBV6-4,CASSDSDRGSPLHF
TRBJ2-5,TRBV5-4,CASNVRETQTQYF
TRBJ2-4,TRBV20-1,CSAARTEAKNIQYF
TRBJ2-1,TRBV2,CASGVRTSNNEQFF